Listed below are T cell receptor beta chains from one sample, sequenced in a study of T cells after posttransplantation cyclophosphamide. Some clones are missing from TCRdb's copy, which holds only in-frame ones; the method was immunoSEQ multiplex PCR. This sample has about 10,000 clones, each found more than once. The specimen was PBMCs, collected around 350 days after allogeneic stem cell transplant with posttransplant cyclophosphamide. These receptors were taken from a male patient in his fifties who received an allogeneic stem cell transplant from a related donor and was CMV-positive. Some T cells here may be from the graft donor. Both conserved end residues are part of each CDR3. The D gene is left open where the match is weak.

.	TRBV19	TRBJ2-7	CASASDGSYEQYF
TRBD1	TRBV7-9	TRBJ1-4	CASSLVGTGPMHQKLFF
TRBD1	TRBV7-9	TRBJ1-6	CASSLRGTGSSYNSPLHF
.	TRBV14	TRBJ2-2	CASSPGTNTGELFF
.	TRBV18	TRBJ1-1	CASSPPQGGGTEAFF
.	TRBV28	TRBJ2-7	CASSPPSPGLGEQYF
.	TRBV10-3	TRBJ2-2	CAIRAEWGAVF
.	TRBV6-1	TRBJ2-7	CASSDQGGAPYEQYF
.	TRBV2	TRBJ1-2	CASIRTDYGYTF
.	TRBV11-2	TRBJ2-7	CASSLALLAYEQYF
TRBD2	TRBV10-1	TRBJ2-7	CASLLAPRHYEQYF
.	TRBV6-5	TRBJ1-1	CASSYGREAFF
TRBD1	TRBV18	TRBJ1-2	CASSPRLTGANLGDGYTF
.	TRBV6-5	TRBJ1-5	CASRGRNQPQHF
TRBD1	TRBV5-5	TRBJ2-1	CASSLLLRDRDYNEQFF
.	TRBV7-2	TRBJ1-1	CASSFTGSGEAFF
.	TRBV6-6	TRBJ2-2	CASPSSDTGELFF
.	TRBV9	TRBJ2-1	CASSVIATSYNEQFF
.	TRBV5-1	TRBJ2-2	CASSLGGNTGELFF
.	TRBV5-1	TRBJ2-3	CASSSPQGFGTDTQYF
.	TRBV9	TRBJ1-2	CASSAAGANYGYTF
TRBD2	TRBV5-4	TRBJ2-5	CASSLPLAGDEETQYF
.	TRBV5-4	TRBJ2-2	CASSLGQLTGELFF
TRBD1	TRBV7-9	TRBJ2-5	CASSLGTGGLETQYF
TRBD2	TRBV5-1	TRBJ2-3	CASIRGGSTDTQYF
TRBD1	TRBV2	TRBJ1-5	CASSEEGTGHNQPQHF
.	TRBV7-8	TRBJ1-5	CASSLRAGRDYLGNQPQHF
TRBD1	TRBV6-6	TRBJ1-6	CASSDRVENSPLHF
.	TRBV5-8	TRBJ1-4	CASSPGATNEKLFF
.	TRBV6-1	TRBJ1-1	CASSGQMNTEAFF
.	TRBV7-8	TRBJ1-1	CASSLTQNTEAFF
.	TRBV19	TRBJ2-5	CASGRGMIETQYF
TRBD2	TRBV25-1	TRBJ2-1	CASSEPSGIRNEQFF
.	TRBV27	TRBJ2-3	CASSFGEDTQYF
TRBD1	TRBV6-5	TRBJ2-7	CASSFPGQGIYEQYF
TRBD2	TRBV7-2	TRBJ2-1	CASSLFGGGAYNEQFF
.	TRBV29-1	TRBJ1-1	CSVKRQESTEAFF
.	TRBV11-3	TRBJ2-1	CASSLTSGYNEQFF
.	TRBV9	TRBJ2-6	CASSMQGSGANVLTF
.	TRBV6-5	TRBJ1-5	CASSYNENQPQHF